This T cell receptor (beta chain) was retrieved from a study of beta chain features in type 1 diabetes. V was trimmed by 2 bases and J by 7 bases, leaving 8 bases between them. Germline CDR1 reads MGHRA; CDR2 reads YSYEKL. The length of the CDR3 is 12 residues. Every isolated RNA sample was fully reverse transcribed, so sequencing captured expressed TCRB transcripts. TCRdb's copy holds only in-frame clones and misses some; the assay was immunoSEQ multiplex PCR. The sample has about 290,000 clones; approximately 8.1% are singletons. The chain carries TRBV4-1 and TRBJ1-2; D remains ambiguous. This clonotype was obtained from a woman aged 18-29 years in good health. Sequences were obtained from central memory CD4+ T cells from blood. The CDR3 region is CASSQNRGGYTF. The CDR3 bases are TGCGCCAGCAGCCAAAATCGTGGTGGCTACACCTTC.